Following are 18 T cell receptor beta chains from one sample sequenced in a study of post-analysis software for immune sequencing data. These receptors' targets are unknown. Unique molecular identifiers featured in each of the TCR beta cDNA libraries. TCRdb passed the PCR reads through MiXCR, listing each CDR3 protein once. The table has about 170,000 distinct CDR3 sequences, approximately 31% seen once. Points from the study as a whole: Controls showed lower frequencies than patients for roughly five TRBV segments, and TRBV5-6, TRBV5-1 and TRBV20-1 were among these.

Sequenced material: blood. Receptors were obtained from a girl under 18 with multiple sclerosis.

This clonotype occurred a few times. A much larger clone is a single base away; this may be a read error. V usage is TRBV7-2 and J usage is TRBJ2-1; D unresolved. Germline CDR1 SGHTA, CDR2 FQGNSA. The CDR3 loop spans 14 amino acids. In nucleotides, the CDR3 is TGTGCCAGCAGCCCCCCGCCACCCTACAGTGAGCAGTTCTTC. Translated, it gives CASSPPPPYSEQFF. The full variable domain, rest sourced from reference TRBV7-2 and TRBJ2-1, is GAGVSQSPSNKVTEKGKDVELRCDPISGHTALYWYRQSLGQGLEFLIYFQGNSAPDKSGLPSDRFSAERTGGSVSTLTIQRTQQEDSAVYLCASSPPPPYSEQFFGPGTRLTVL.

The gene calls are TRBV11-2 and TRBJ1-2; D might be TRBD1 (5 bases). Germline V gene data show CDR1 as SGHAT and CDR2 as FQNNGV. The ends were cut back, 5 bases at V and 8 bases at J, with 18 bases in the middle. The CDR3 is 14 residues long. For the CDR3, the DNA is TGTGCCAGCAGCAACCACGTCACGGGACCGGGCTACACCTTC. It is translated as CASSNHVTGPGYTF. Combining the CDR3 with reference TRBV11-2 and TRBJ1-2 gives the whole variable domain EAGVAQSPRYKIIEKRQSVAFWCNPISGHATLYWYQQILGQGPKLLIQFQNNGVVDDSQLPKDRFSAERLKGVDSTLKIQPAKLEDSAVYLCASSNHVTGPGYTFGSGTRLTVV.

V usage is TRBV20-1 and J usage is TRBJ2-3, with 9 bases matching TRBD2. The CDR3 runs to 13 residues. The germline CDR1 and CDR2 sequences are DFQATT and SNEGSKA (reference sequence). V lost 2 bases, J lost 11 bases, and 8 bases stayed unmatched. CDR3 in DNA: TGCAGTGCTAGACTAGCGGGGTCCTACGAGCAGTATTTT. The encoded protein is CSARLAGSYEQYF.

This clonotype was recorded many times. The gene calls are TRBV29-1 and TRBJ2-7, with 9 bases lining up with TRBD1. The CDR3 runs to 15 residues. Trimming cost V 0 bases and J 5 bases; bases outside gene matches: 8. Germline lookup yields CDR1 SQVTM and CDR2 ANQGSEA. CDR3 bases: TGCAGCGTTGAAGAAGGAGGGGACAGGGCTAACGAGCAGTACTTC. Amino acid sequence: CSVEEGGDRANEQYF.

There are a few counts of this clonotype. Possible read error: a much larger clone is one base away. The chain employs TRBV4-1 and TRBJ2-7, with D hard to call. Trimming left V 6 bases short and J 5 bases short, with 14 bases between. The CDR3 totals 13 residues. Germline V gene data show CDR1 as MGHRA and CDR2 as YSYEKL. CDR3: CASSLKNWDEQYF. For the CDR3, the DNA is TGCGCCAGCAGTCTAAAGAACTGGGACGAGCAGTACTTC.

This clonotype was observed at least ten times. The gene calls are TRBV20-1 and TRBJ1-6; D perhaps matches TRBD1 (6 bases). CDR1 and CDR2 (germline): DFQATT, SNEGSKA (reference sequence). The CDR3 has 15 residues. V was pared by 4 bases and J by 3 bases, with 13 bases between. DNA of the CDR3: TGCAGTGCTAAGGACAGCAGCCACTATAATTCACCCCTCCACTTT. Translation gives CSAKDSSHYNSPLHF.

This clonotype has at least ten counts. The chain combines TRBV7-2 with TRBJ2-5, with 8 bases matching TRBD2. J gave up 5 bases and V 1 base, and 9 bases lay outside the gene matches. Germline V gene lookup returns CDR1 SGHTA and CDR2 FQGNSA. This CDR3 has 16 amino acids. This CDR3 is CASSLERERLWETQYF. For the CDR3, the DNA is TGTGCCAGCAGCTTAGAGCGGGAGCGTCTTTGGGAGACCCAGTACTTC.

The chain is built from TRBV13 and TRBJ2-1, with no clear D. The CDR3 loop spans 15 amino acids. From germline, CDR1 is PRHDT and CDR2 FYEKMQ (reference sequence). Trimming removed 4 bases at V and 7 bases at J, with 17 bases between. Here the CDR3 DNA reads TGTGCCAGCAGCTCAACTATTTTGTTGGGGAATGAGCAGTTCTTC. It encodes CASSSTILLGNEQFF. Combining the CDR3 with reference TRBV13 and TRBJ2-1 gives the whole variable domain AAGVIQSPRHLIKEKRETATLKCYPIPRHDTVYWYQQGPGQDPQFLISFYEKMQSDKGSIPDRFSAQQFSDYHSELNMSSLELGDSALYFCASSSTILLGNEQFFGPGTRLTVL.

The chain has TRBV28 and TRBJ2-7; D possibly corresponds to TRBD2 (5 bases). V was cut by 7 bases and J by 4 bases, with 11 bases left in between. From germline, CDR1 is MDHEN and CDR2 SYDVKM. This CDR3 contains 12 residues. The CDR3: CASMYGNYEQYF. CDR3 DNA sequence: TGTGCCAGCATGTACGGGAATTACGAGCAGTACTTC.

This clonotype has only a few counts. The chain joins TRBV3-1 to TRBJ2-7, with 11 bases identical to TRBD2. CDR3 length: 18 residues. J lost 1 base, V lost 2 bases, and 10 bases had no gene match. Germline lookup yields CDR1 LGHDT and CDR2 YNNKEL (reference sequence). The CDR3 DNA reads as TGTGCCAGCAGCCAATATCCCGGGACTAGCGGAGTTTCCTACGAGCAGTACTTC. Its protein is CASSQYPGTSGVSYEQYF.

The CDR3 here is CSTPGTSGYEQYF. CDR3 nucleotides: TGCAGTACGCCCGGGACTAGCGGTTACGAGCAGTACTTC. The chain employs TRBV20-1 and TRBJ2-7; 11 bases match TRBD2. The junction had 7 bases not matched to a gene; V was cut back by 8 bases and J by 4 bases. There are 13 residues in the CDR3. CDR1 is DFQATT, CDR2 SNEGSKA, per germline (reference sequence).

In this sample, this clonotype is medium-sized. The chain recombines TRBV12-3 or TRBV12-4 with TRBJ2-1; D uncertain. Trimming left V 5 bases short and J 4 bases short, with 3 bases between. The CDR3 length is 11 residues. CDR3 region: CASSLYNEQFF. CDR3 DNA: TGTGCCAGCAGTCTATACAATGAGCAGTTCTTC.

This clonotype was picked up a small number of times. This rearrangement joins TRBV7-2 to TRBJ1-2, with a weak D call TRBD1 (5 bases). Trimming shortened V by 4 bases and J by 0 bases, and 18 bases separated the two germline ends. The CDR3 is 17 amino acids. CDR1 and CDR2 (germline): SGHTA, FQGNSA. Here the CDR3 DNA reads TGTGCCAGCAGCTCGCACCACGTAAAGACAGCTAACTATGGCTACACCTTC. It yields the protein CASSSHHVKTANYGYTF.

J is TRBJ2-1 and V is TRBV20-1; 11 nucleotides align to TRBD2. Germline assignment: CDR1 DFQATT and CDR2 SNEGSKA (reference sequence). The CDR3 is 15 residues long. J gave up 8 bases and V 2 bases, and 8 bases lay outside the gene matches. The CDR3 spells CSARIAGGAVYEQFF. The CDR3 nucleotides read TGCAGTGCTAGAATAGCGGGGGGGGCTGTATATGAGCAGTTCTTC.

CDR3 region: CASSPRIGLSSPLHF. CDR3 coding DNA: TGTGCCAGCTCACCCAGAATCGGACTGTCTTCACCCCTCCACTTT. The rearrangement uses TRBV18 and TRBJ1-6; the D is unclear. In germline, CDR1 is KGHSH, CDR2 LQKENI. V gave up 3 bases and J gave up 9 bases, with 15 bases separating them. This CDR3 is built from 15 residues.

This sequence joins TRBV7-6 and TRBJ2-5; perhaps TRBD1 as D (6 bases). The CDR3 runs 13 residues. CDR1 SGHVS and CDR2 FNYEAQ come from the germline V gene. Trimming pared 5 bases from V and 1 base from J, leaving 8 bases between. CDR3 protein: CASSGQIQETQYF. The CDR3 nucleotides are TGTGCCAGCAGCGGACAGATCCAAGAGACCCAGTACTTC.

Only a few counts were recorded for this clonotype. V usage is TRBV14 and J usage is TRBJ1-3; D is unresolved. This CDR3 has 12 amino acids. Germline CDR1 reads SGHDN; CDR2 reads FVKESK. V gave up 3 bases and J gave up 9 bases, with 9 bases separating them. The CDR3 coding sequence is TGTGCCAGCAGCCACGACGTAGGCACCATATATTTT. It codes for CASSHDVGTIYF.

Comments on this clonotype: A much larger clone differs by one base, so this may be a read error. The chain carries TRBV12-3 or TRBV12-4 and TRBJ2-7, with 7 bases matching TRBD2. V was pared by 6 bases and J by 2 bases, with 4 bases of the junction left unmatched. The CDR3 sequence is 13 residues long. The chain's CDR3 is CASSSGLAYEQYF. The CDR3, as DNA: TGTGCCAGCAGCTCCGGACTAGCCTACGAGCAGTACTTC.